The T cell receptor beta chain described here comes from a study of cytomegalovirus exposure and HLA in healthy donors. General study findings and limits: The study flagged around 160 TCR beta chains as cytomegalovirus-associated.

It was with 60 Vbeta and 13 Jbeta primers that the PCR ran. The protocol was immunoSEQ multiplex PCR, while the TCRdb copy is restricted to in-frame clones and leaves out a portion. The sample has 55,000 to 75,000 clones; 68% are singletons. Details on this clone: Its antigen is unidentified.

This TCR came from a man in his forties in good health and CMV-seropositive. Sequencing input: PBMCs.

In nucleotides, the CDR3 is TGTGCCATCAGTGAGTCTTCAGTGAACACCGGGGAGCTGTTTTTT. This gives the protein CAISESSVNTGELFF. J is TRBJ2-2 and V is TRBV10-3; no reliable D call. There are 15 residues in the CDR3. V dropped 0 bases and J dropped 1 base, with 6 bases sitting between them. Germline CDR1 ENHRY, CDR2 SYGVKD.